The rows below give T cell receptor beta chains drawn from one sample of a study of blood T cell repertoires in COVID-19. Clones were read by immunoSEQ multiplex PCR, and TCRdb kept only the in-frame ones, dropping some. This table holds about 180,000 clones, about 82% found once. Source material: peripheral blood. Receptor source: a man aged 65-85 years with active or convalescent COVID-19. CDR3s include the opening cysteine and the closing phenylalanine or tryptophan. D genes are given only for firm matches. Only some rows state a clone size, as once, few, many or a class for expanded clones.

d_call clone_size j_call v_call cdr3_aa cdr3_nt
TRBD1 NA TRBJ1-1 TRBV28 CASSLSGGRAFF TGTGCCAGCAGTTTATCAGGGGGCCGGGCTTTCTTT
TRBD2 once TRBJ2-1 TRBV7-8 CASSPPSGVYNEQFF TGTGCCAGCAGCCCCCCTAGCGGGGTCTACAATGAGCAGTTCTTC
TRBD1 NA TRBJ1-1 TRBV18 CASSSSGQANTEAFF TGTGCCAGCTCATCCTCGGGACAGGCGAACACTGAAGCTTTCTTT
NA NA TRBJ1-1 TRBV20-1 CSAPTRTEAFF TGCAGTGCCCCGACTCGCACTGAAGCTTTCTTT
TRBD1 NA TRBJ2-1 TRBV29-1 CSASGQQVNEQFF TGCAGCGCCTCGGGACAGCAGGTCAATGAGCAGTTCTTC
TRBD1 few TRBJ1-1 TRBV29-1 CSAGRDRDF TGCAGCGCCGGAAGGGACAGGGACTTT
TRBD1 once TRBJ1-2 TRBV6-2/TRBV6-3 CASSSGTGRSLDGYTF TGTGCCAGCAGTTCCGGGACAGGGAGGTCGTTAGATGGCTACACCTTC
TRBD1 NA TRBJ2-1 TRBV5-1 CASSLRQGASNEQFF TGCGCCAGCAGCTTACGACAGGGGGCATCCAATGAGCAGTTCTTC
NA NA TRBJ2-7 TRBV21-1 CASRPGGRTPYEQYF TGTGCCAGCCGCCCCGGAGGGAGGACCCCCTACGAGCAGTACTTC
TRBD2 NA TRBJ2-2 TRBV7-2 CASSLEAGGNTGELFF TGTGCCAGCAGCTTAGAAGCGGGGGGAAACACCGGGGAGCTGTTTTTT
NA NA TRBJ2-1 TRBV28 CASSSLYVPIYNEQFF TGTGCCAGCAGTTCGCTTTATGTCCCTATCTACAATGAGCAGTTCTTC
TRBD1 NA TRBJ2-5 TRBV11-2 CASSLGTGGGETQYF TGTGCCAGCAGCTTAGGGACAGGGGGCGGAGAGACCCAGTACTTC
NA few TRBJ1-1 TRBV6-5 CASTLERNTEAFF TGTGCCAGCACCCTAGAGAGAAACACTGAAGCTTTCTTT
NA NA TRBJ1-2 TRBV6-1 CASSEEAPQAGYGYTF TGTGCCAGCAGTGAAGAAGCCCCTCAGGCGGGCTATGGCTACACCTTC
NA NA TRBJ1-1 TRBV7-9 CASSQLGHTEAFF TGTGCCAGCAGCCAGTTGGGCCATACTGAAGCTTTCTTT
TRBD2 NA TRBJ2-1 TRBV5-1 CASSLVAISGAPVNEQFF TGCGCCAGCAGCTTGGTGGCCATTAGCGGGGCCCCCGTCAATGAGCAGTTCTTC
NA once TRBJ2-7 TRBV14 CASSHQPGHQYF TGTGCCAGCAGCCATCAACCGGGACACCAGTACTTC
NA once TRBJ2-7 TRBV19 CASANNERLSYEQYF TGTGCCAGTGCGAACAATGAGAGGCTCTCCTACGAGCAGTACTTC
NA NA TRBJ2-7 TRBV4-2 CASSQSGYEQYF TGTGCCAGCAGCCAGTCAGGCTACGAGCAGTACTTC
NA NA TRBJ1-4 TRBV5-1 CASSFIGTSEKLFF TGCGCCAGCAGCTTCATCGGGACAAGCGAAAAACTGTTTTTT